This T cell receptor (beta chain) is from a study of T cells in Graves' hyperthyroidism and ophthalmopathy. Hyperthyroidism was newly diagnosed in patients aged 18 to 65 (duration under 2 months). First hyperthyroidism diagnosis is when the blood sample was obtained, before any ophthalmopathy symptoms. Germline V gives CDR1 LGHDT, CDR2 YNNKEL (reference sequence). V was clipped by 3 bases and J by 4 bases, with 4 bases between them. The CDR3 totals 12 residues. Amplified TCR beta CDR3 regions derived from RNA transcripts. With the HTBI primer set, the TCR CDR3 went through a first round of RT-PCR. Each CDR3 protein gets one entry after TCRdb re-called the multiplex PCR reads with MiXCR. The sample gives more than 350,000 distinct CDR3 sequences, roughly 15% of which show up once; approximately 33% is in the top ten. Of note for this clonotype: Its matching antigen is unknown.

Study-wide results and caveats: Most thyroid clonotypes with frequency above 0.001 were detected in blood. Ophthalmopathy cases were set apart from stable hyperthyroidism by a 13 V-J model.

The sequence was collected from a woman between 25 and 40 years old with Graves' hyperthyroidism that later progressed to Graves' ophthalmopathy. Sequenced material: blood. The chain couples TRBV3-1 to TRBJ1-3; unclear D gene. The CDR3 region has the DNA TGTGCCAGCAGCCAGGGCGGAAACACCATATATTTT. The encoded protein is CASSQGGNTIYF.